This T cell receptor (beta chain) appears in the sequencing data of a study of T cell repertoires in cytomegalovirus infection. This clonotype was seen a handful of times. As yet, its antigen is unknown. Germline CDR1 and CDR2: KGHDR and SFDVKD. CDR3 length: 18 residues. V lost 5 bases to trimming and J lost 7 bases; unmatched junction nucleotides: 15. TCRdb re-called the reads with MiXCR, one entry per CDR3 protein. Of hundreds of thousands of distinct CDR3 sequences listed, around a third are singletons. The sequence was collected from a human donor in good health (CMV status not recorded). Some clones in this sample may be carry-over from other donors' samples. Sequences were derived from cultured PBMCs, sampled from culture after CMV antigen stimulation. The V gene is TRBV24-1, the J gene TRBJ2-1; 11 nucleotides align to TRBD2. CDR3 region: CATSATGLAGGPPNEQFF. The DNA for the CDR3 is TGTGCCACCAGTGCCACCGGACTAGCGGGCGGGCCCCCAAATGAGCAGTTCTTC.